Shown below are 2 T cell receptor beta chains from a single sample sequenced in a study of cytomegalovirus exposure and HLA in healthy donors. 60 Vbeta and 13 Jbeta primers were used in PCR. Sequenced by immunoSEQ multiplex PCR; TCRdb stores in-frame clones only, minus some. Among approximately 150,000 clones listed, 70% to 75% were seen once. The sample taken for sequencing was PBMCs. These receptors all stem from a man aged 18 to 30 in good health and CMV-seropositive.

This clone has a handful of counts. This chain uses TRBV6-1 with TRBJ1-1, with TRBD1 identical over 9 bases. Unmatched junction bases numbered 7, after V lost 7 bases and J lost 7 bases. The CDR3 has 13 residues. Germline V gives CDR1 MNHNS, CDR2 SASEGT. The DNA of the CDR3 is TGTGCCAGCAACCCGGGACAGGGAATTGAAGCTTTCTTT. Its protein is CASNPGQGIEAFF.

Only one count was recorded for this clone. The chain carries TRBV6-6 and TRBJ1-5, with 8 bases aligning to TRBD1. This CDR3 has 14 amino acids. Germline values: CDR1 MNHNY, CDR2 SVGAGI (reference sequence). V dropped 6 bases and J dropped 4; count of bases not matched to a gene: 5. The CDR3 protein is CASSRDRGNQPQHF. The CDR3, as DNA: TGTGCCAGCAGCCGCGACAGGGGAAATCAGCCCCAGCATTTT.